The rows below give T cell receptor beta chains drawn from one sample of a study of CD8+CD57+ T cells in acquired aplastic anemia. Using its own MiXCR run on the reads, TCRdb lists one record per CDR3 protein. The table lists some 210,000 distinct CDR3 sequences, around 60% of them singletons. The sample taken for sequencing was sorted CD4+, CD8+, or CD8+CD57+ T cells (not recorded which) from PBMCs. These receptors all come from a human donor in good health. Both conserved end residues are part of each CDR3. A D gene is named only where the DNA matches it firmly. Not all rows give a size; the values are once, few, many and, for expanded clones, a class.

>NA|TRBJ2-7|NA|TRBV15|13
CATSRDGRGEQYF
TGTGCCACCAGCAGAGATGGACGGGGGGAGCAGTACTTC
>few|TRBJ1-1|NA|TRBV7-6|13
CASSLEVGTEAFF
TGTGCCAGCAGCTTAGAAGTTGGCACTGAAGCTTTCTTT
>NA|TRBJ2-1|NA|TRBV7-3|12
CASSEGYNEQFF
TGTGCCAGCAGCGAAGGGTACAATGAGCAGTTCTTC
>NA|TRBJ2-7|TRBD1|TRBV19|15
CASSSTGQLFYEQYF
TGTGCCAGTAGTAGCACGGGACAGCTCTTCTACGAGCAGTACTTC
>NA|TRBJ1-5|NA|TRBV15|15
CATSRDRGVSQPQHF
TGTGCCACCAGCAGAGATCGAGGGGTCAGTCAGCCCCAGCATTTT
>NA|TRBJ2-1|NA|TRBV24-1|15
CATSAQRGVNNEQFF
TGTGCCACCAGTGCACAAAGGGGGGTCAACAATGAGCAGTTCTTC
>NA|TRBJ1-5|TRBD1|TRBV19|16
CASSISGQGRNQPQHF
TGTGCCAGTAGTATCTCTGGACAGGGGCGAAATCAGCCCCAGCATTTT
>NA|TRBJ2-5|NA|TRBV10-3|10
CATGQETQYF
TGTGCCACCGGACAAGAGACCCAGTACTTC
>NA|TRBJ2-7|TRBD1|TRBV7-2|15
CASSLWGQGASEQYF
TGTGCCAGCAGCTTATGGGGACAGGGGGCCTCCGAGCAGTACTTC
>NA|TRBJ1-1|NA|TRBV30|15
CAWSTSPSMNTEAFF
TGTGCCTGGAGCACCTCTCCAAGCATGAACACTGAAGCTTTCTTT
>NA|TRBJ2-7|NA|TRBV7-2|13
CASSLPDTYEQYF
TGTGCCAGCAGCTTGCCAGATACCTACGAGCAGTACTTC
>NA|TRBJ2-7|NA|TRBV19|12
CASSETEYEQYF
TGTGCCAGTAGTGAGACAGAGTACGAGCAGTACTTC
>NA|TRBJ1-2|NA|TRBV10-2|14
CASSDRRRGYGYTF
TGCGCCAGCAGTGACAGGCGGCGAGGCTATGGCTACACCTTC
>NA|TRBJ2-1|NA|TRBV7-9|16
CASSPQLASAHNEQFF
TGTGCCAGCAGCCCCCAACTAGCCTCTGCTCACAATGAGCAGTTCTTC
>NA|TRBJ2-7|NA|TRBV20-1|13
CSWGQPGTLTQYF
TGCAGCTGGGGGCAGCCCGGGACTCTGACGCAGTACTTC
>NA|TRBJ1-1|TRBD1|TRBV20-1|14
CSARKGTGVFSAFF
TGCAGTGCTAGGAAGGGGACAGGGGTATTCTCAGCTTTCTTT
>NA|TRBJ2-3|TRBD2|TRBV7-9|14
CASSFGSGSGTQYF
TGTGCCAGCAGCTTTGGTAGCGGGAGTGGGACGCAGTATTTT
>NA|TRBJ2-7|NA|TRBV2|13
CAGAGSLSYEQYF
TGTGCCGGCGCAGGTAGCCTAAGCTACGAGCAGTACTTC
>once|TRBJ1-5|NA|TRBV5-1|15
CASSVEHSKISPSIF
NA
>NA|TRBJ2-7|TRBD2|TRBV7-9|14
CASSLGGGGRKQYF
TGTGCCAGCAGCTTGGGCGGGGGGGGAAGGAAGCAGTACTTC
>many|TRBJ1-4|TRBD1|TRBV29-1|13
CSVTGTDNEKLFF
TGCAGCGTGACCGGGACAGATAATGAAAAACTGTTTTTT
>NA|TRBJ2-5|NA|TRBV5-1|13
CASSLGGYETQYF
TGCGCCAGCAGCTTGGGAGGGTATGAGACCCAGTACTTC
>many|TRBJ2-2|NA|TRBV15|15
CATSSTLVGVGELFF
TGTGCCACCAGCAGCACCTTGGTGGGGGTTGGGGAGCTGTTTTTT
>NA|TRBJ2-7|TRBD2|TRBV9|15
CASSVDSGGPREQYF
TGTGCCAGCAGCGTAGATAGCGGGGGCCCACGGGAGCAGTACTTC
>NA|TRBJ1-6|NA|TRBV29-1|13
CSAQTGDNSPLHF
TGCAGCGCCCAAACAGGCGACAATTCACCCCTCCACTTT
>NA|TRBJ2-2|TRBD2|TRBV10-3|12
CAIGGGTGELFF
TGTGCCATCGGCGGGGGCACCGGGGAGCTGTTTTTT